This record concerns one T cell receptor (beta chain) sequence. No cognate antigen has been identified for it. Qualities for individual bases were not recorded, and no much larger clone is one base off. Read against the paper, the sample's time point label means: about 28 days (+/-7) after the second vaccine dose. AZD1222 recipients given second doses at about 4 weeks or at about 12 weeks were pooled, since spike-specific TCR depth and breadth were not found to differ between the two schedules. Vaccinee samples came from UK trials COV001 and COV002, including a single-blind randomized controlled phase 2/3 trial of AZD1222 (ChAdOx1 nCoV-19) in healthy adults. For TCRbeta chain sequencing, PBMC samples were collected from trial participants at day 0 and at day 28 after the second dose. The CDR3 regions of human TCRbeta chains were analyzed by immunosequencing. Regarding the original processing steps: Repertoire TCRs were matched against a reference library of SARS-CoV-2-specific TCRs generated with the MIRA antigen-specificity platform. Breadth meant the fraction of unique TCRs that were SARS-CoV-2-associated, whereas depth meant the fraction of total T cells that were SARS-CoV-2-associated. Each spike-specific TCR was assigned to its reactive spike region and to a CD4 or CD8 class using the MIRA data. Log10-transformed breadth and depth values were compared by one-way ANOVA with Sidak's multiple comparisons tests. TCRdb's version of the immuneACCESS table is confined to in-frame rearrangements and falls short of the full clone set. An unresolved V gene accounts for under half of the shortfall where checked; the remainder is of unknown origin. The V and J calls and clone size come from that table; D and trimming were worked out from the DNA. Present in this sample are 70,000 or so clones, 80% to 90% of which were seen just once. The ten biggest clones cover roughly 6% of the sample.

The entry originates in a study of T cell responses to AZD1222 COVID-19 vaccine (dated by TCRdb to the early 2020s). Notes on the research overall: TCR sequencing covered 233 trial participants: 207 given two doses of AZD1222 and 26 given two doses of MenACWY control vaccine. Trial participants were enrolled into age subgroups of 18-55, 56-69 and 70-plus years, which contained roughly 150, 30 and 60 TCR-sequenced participants, respectively.

What the work shows at the level of the full study, not this receptor alone: The 56-69-year group was small, and its depth increase did not reach significance, likely because of low power. The whole spike protein was spanned by vaccine-associated CD4 TCRs, and dominant responses were seen in regions 160-218 and 743-854. Because no day 14 peak-response samples were available, the repertoires could be characterized only after the peak T cell response. Only five or six AZD1222 recipients were SARS-CoV-2 seropositive at baseline, limiting conclusions about previously exposed vaccinees. Most participants were white British and females outnumbered males, and the authors suggested that clonal diversity may have been underestimated. After two AZD1222 doses, both the breadth and the depth of spike-specific TCRs were significantly higher than at day 0 and than in MenACWY recipients. Reportedly, almost half of the unique spike-specific TCRs recognized epitopes lying outside the regions that are mutated in the B.1.351 and B.1.1.7 variants.

The CDR3 numbers 19 residues from cysteine through phenylalanine. The sequence is cut down to CDR3 DNA, 57 bases in frame from base 1. This TCR was sampled from an adult who received the AZD1222 COVID-19 vaccine. Here the sequenced sample was peripheral blood, taken 28 days after the second AZD1222 dose. The rearranged segments are TRBV21-1 and TRBJ2-1; the table's D call of TRBD1 was not tested on the DNA. TRBV21-1 counts as a pseudogene. The bases read TGTGCCAGCAGCTCACGAACCTACGAGGGACAGGGCATTTACAATGAGCAGTTCTTC. The translation is CASSSRTYEGQGIYNEQFF.